These 22 T cell receptor beta chains share one sample of origin, sequenced in a study of cytomegalovirus exposure and HLA in healthy donors (dated 2017 in TCRdb). The method behind the library was the immunoSEQ multiplex PCR assay. For the multiplex PCR, a mixture combining 60 forward primers for TCR Vbeta segments and 13 reverse primers for TCR Jbeta segments was used. TCRdb limited this immuneACCESS table to in-frame rearrangements with V and J called. A share of clones is missing; checked studies link under half to unresolved V genes, and the rest is unexplained. A total of approximately 100,000 clones appear in this sample, approximately 80% of them only once. The top ten clones comprise approximately 5% of the sample. Sequenced input: PBMCs. The receptors derive from a woman under 30 in good health and CMV-seropositive.

The V call is TRBV10-2, the J call TRBJ1-6; 8 bases line up with TRBD1. Germline V lookup: CDR1 WSHSY, CDR2 SAAADI. This CDR3 has 13 amino acids. Trimming removed 8 bases from V and 5 bases from J; junction bases left unmatched: 2. CDR3: CASSDRDNSPLHF. CDR3 bases: TGCGCCAGCTCGGACAGGGATAATTCACCCCTCCACTTT.

As to this clone: The junction and the germline gene differ at one end; a read error may be behind it. The chain combines TRBV25-1 with TRBJ2-3, with D possibly being TRBD2 (6 bases). This CDR3 has 15 residues. From germline, CDR1 is MGHDK and CDR2 SYGVNS. CDR3 residues: CANSESRLATDTQYF. CDR3 nucleotides: TGTGCCAACAGTGAATCCCGTCTAGCGACAGATACGCAGTATTTT.

As DNA, the CDR3 is TGTGCCAGTAGTAATGTCCTGCGGGGGGACACTGAAGCTTTCTTT. Its translation is CASSNVLRGDTEAFF. V and J are TRBV19 and TRBJ1-1; D is possibly TRBD1 (5 bases). CDR1 is LNHDA and CDR2 is SQIVND in the germline V gene (reference sequence). Trimming left V 4 bases short and J 3 bases short, with 15 bases between. This CDR3 region has 15 residues.

V usage is TRBV13 and J usage is TRBJ2-5; TRBD2 agrees at 8 bases. The CDR3 has 16 amino acids. V dropped 5 bases and J dropped 2; count of bases not matched to a gene: 10. Per germline, CDR1 PRHDT and CDR2 FYEKMQ (reference sequence). The CDR3 loop reads CASSAGSGGGQETQYF. CDR3 nucleotide sequence: TGTGCCAGCAGCGCCGGGAGCGGGGGTGGGCAAGAGACCCAGTACTTC.

V and J are TRBV5-1 and TRBJ2-4, with D tentatively TRBD2 (5 bases). Trimming cost V 4 bases and J 4 bases, with 6 bases left between them. Looked up from germline, CDR1 is SGHRS and CDR2 is YFSETQ. The CDR3 contains 12 residues. CDR3 protein: CASSGGKNIQYF. CDR3 nucleotides: TGCGCCAGCAGCGGCGGGAAAAACATTCAGTACTTC.

This chain uses TRBV28 with TRBJ2-7; weak D call: TRBD2 (5 bases). The germline V gene encodes CDR1 MDHEN and CDR2 SYDVKM. The CDR3 extends over 14 amino acids. V was clipped by 7 bases and J by 7 bases, with 20 bases between them. The CDR3 loop is CASTSIVPTGEQYF. CDR3 DNA: TGTGCCAGCACTTCTATAGTCCCGACGGGGGAGCAGTACTTC. The full variable domain, its missing parts supplied by reference TRBV28 and TRBJ2-7, is DVKVTQSSRYLVKRTGEKVFLECVQDMDHENMFWYRQDPGLGLRLIYFSYDVKMKEKGDIPEGYSVSREKKERFSLILESASTNQTSMYLCASTSIVPTGEQYFGPGTRLTVT.

The V call is TRBV30, the J call TRBJ1-1; 7 nucleotides line up with TRBD1. The CDR3 has 16 amino acids. Unmatched junction bases numbered 9, after V lost 0 bases and J lost 2 bases. Germline V gives CDR1 GTSNPN, CDR2 SVGIG (reference sequence). The DNA of the CDR3 is TGTGCCTGGAGTGTAGCCGGGACAGCCGAAAACACTGAAGCTTTCTTT. It yields the protein CAWSVAGTAENTEAFF. Combining the CDR3 with reference TRBV30 and TRBJ1-1 gives the whole variable domain SQTIHQWPATLVQPVGSPLSLECTVEGTSNPNLYWYRQAAGRGLQLLFYSVGIGQISSEVPQNLSASRPQDRQFILSSKKLLLSDSGFYLCAWSVAGTAENTEAFFGQGTRLTVV.

A single count supports this clone. The chain links TRBV10-3 to TRBJ1-2, with D perhaps TRBD1 (5 bases). Germline lookup yields CDR1 ENHRY and CDR2 SYGVKD. V was pared by 0 bases and J by 8 bases, with 16 bases between. The CDR3 contains 15 residues. The CDR3 reads CAISESWDRGEGYTF. CDR3 coding DNA: TGTGCCATCAGTGAGTCGTGGGACCGCGGGGAAGGCTACACCTTC.

This clone turned up a few times. This chain links TRBV5-6 with TRBJ2-1, with 10 bases lining up with TRBD2. With 1 base clipped from V and 8 bases from J, the junction kept 15 bases outside the gene matches. This CDR3 is 18 amino acids long. Germline V lookup: CDR1 SGHDT, CDR2 YYEEEE. In nucleotides, the CDR3 is TGTGCCAGCAGCTTGCGGCCAGATTCCGGGACTAGCGTCCATGAGCAGTTCTTC. Translating gives CASSLRPDSGTSVHEQFF. Based on the CDR3 plus reference TRBV5-6 and TRBJ2-1, the full variable domain is DAGVTQSPTHLIKTRGQQVTLRCSPKSGHDTVSWYQQALGQGPQFIFQYYEEEERQRGNFPDRFSGHQFPNYSSELNVNALLLGDSALYLCASSLRPDSGTSVHEQFFGPGTRLTVL.

In this sample, this clone turned up many times. The chain recombines TRBV11-2 with TRBJ2-5, with 8 bases identical to TRBD2. V was pared by 1 base and J by 4 bases, with 14 bases of the junction left unmatched. This CDR3 region has 18 residues. CDR1 and CDR2 (germline): SGHAT, FQNNGV. The CDR3 DNA follows: TGTGCCAGCAGCTTAGGCCGGGAGCCCCAGCGGGGGAGAGAGACCCAGTACTTC. This translates into CASSLGREPQRGRETQYF.

The chain recombines TRBV29-1 with TRBJ2-7; 8 bases are a match to TRBD2. J gave up 6 bases and V 0 bases, and 10 bases lay outside the gene matches. The germline V gene has CDR1 SQVTM and CDR2 ANQGSEA. CDR3 length: 15 amino acids. CDR3 loop: CSVEEGSGSDGEQYF. CDR3 sequence (DNA): TGCAGCGTTGAAGAGGGAAGCGGGAGTGATGGCGAGCAGTACTTC.

V is TRBV5-1 and J is TRBJ1-2, with TRBD1 matching 9 bases. CDR3 length: 15 residues. Per the germline V gene, CDR1 is SGHRS and CDR2 is YFSETQ. The V segment lost 2 bases and the J segment 4 bases; nucleotides outside the gene matches: 6. The CDR3 sequence is CASSFEGQGPYGYTF. Here the CDR3 DNA reads TGCGCCAGCAGCTTTGAGGGACAGGGACCCTATGGCTACACCTTC.

V gene TRBV6-1 combines with J gene TRBJ2-1; 12 bases line up with TRBD2. The trim removed 2 bases at V and 12 bases at J, leaving 11 bases unmatched. Germline V CDR1 and CDR2: MNHNS, SASEGT. The CDR3 length is 16 residues. CDR3 residues: CASSEPGTSGPRGQFF. CDR3 nucleotide sequence: TGTGCCAGCAGTGAACCCGGGACTAGCGGGCCCCGTGGGCAGTTCTTC.

The chain carries TRBV27 and TRBJ2-7; 10 nucleotides match TRBD1. The V gene's germline CDR1 is MNHEY and CDR2 SMNVEV (reference sequence). The trim removed 6 bases at V and 3 bases at J, leaving 8 bases unmatched. The CDR3 is 15 amino acids. The CDR3 loop is CASRDRDRGGYEQYF. CDR3 coding DNA: TGTGCCAGCAGGGACCGGGACAGGGGAGGCTACGAGCAGTACTTC.

This chain connects TRBV7-2 to TRBJ1-1; D is undetermined. Germline loops: CDR1 SGHTA, CDR2 FQGNSA. The CDR3 runs to 13 residues. Deletions cut 1 base from V and 12 bases from J, with 15 bases between. CDR3 sequence reads: CASSLGQFSKPFF. The DNA for the CDR3 is TGTGCCAGCAGCTTAGGGCAGTTCAGTAAACCTTTCTTT.

The J gene is TRBJ1-6, the V gene TRBV29-1, with TRBD1 matching 7 bases. Germline CDR1 and CDR2: SQVTM and ANQGSEA. V was pared by 6 bases and J by 0 bases, with 2 bases of the junction left unmatched. This CDR3 region has 14 residues. Here the CDR3 reads CSVYRGSYNSPLHF. In DNA, the CDR3 is TGCAGCGTCTACAGGGGCTCCTATAATTCACCCCTCCACTTT.

This chain links TRBV5-4 with TRBJ1-2; a weak D match, TRBD1 (5 bases). From germline, CDR1 is SGHNT and CDR2 YYREEE (reference sequence). Trimming pared 3 bases from V and 0 bases from J, leaving 15 bases between. The CDR3 extends over 16 amino acids. Here the CDR3 reads CASSSQLWGANYGYTF. The DNA for the CDR3 is TGTGCCAGCAGCTCCCAATTGTGGGGGGCTAACTATGGCTACACCTTC.

The chain is built from TRBV6-1 and TRBJ2-7; 11 nucleotides match TRBD2. V gave up 3 bases and J gave up 6 bases; unmatched junction bases: 4. This CDR3 is 14 amino acids long. Germline-derived CDR1 and CDR2 are MNHNS and SASEGT. The DNA for the CDR3 is TGTGCCAGCAGTGATACACTAGCGGGAGTCGAGCAGTACTTC. It is translated as CASSDTLAGVEQYF.

The chain recombines TRBV27 with TRBJ2-7; the match to TRBD1 covers 10 bases. This CDR3 region has 16 residues. Losses at the gene ends were 4 bases for V and 2 bases for J; bases not matched to a gene: 8. Germline CDR1 reads MNHEY; CDR2 reads SMNVEV (reference sequence). DNA of the CDR3: TGTGCCAGCAGTTCCCGCCGGGACAGGGGCACCTACGAGCAGTACTTC. It translates to CASSSRRDRGTYEQYF.

V and J are TRBV28 and TRBJ1-5, with 8 bases lining up with TRBD1. J gave up 7 bases and V 4 bases, and 9 bases lay outside the gene matches. The CDR3 sequence is 15 residues long. Germline loops: CDR1 MDHEN, CDR2 SYDVKM. The CDR3 sequence is CASSWGLTGEQPQHF. The CDR3 DNA reads as TGTGCCAGCAGTTGGGGATTGACAGGGGAACAGCCCCAGCATTTT.

This clone was observed a few times. J is TRBJ1-2 and V is TRBV6-5; D unclear. Per germline, CDR1 MNHEY and CDR2 SVGAGI. This CDR3 is built from 12 residues. V lost 4 bases to trimming and J lost 8 bases, with 11 bases between them. Written as DNA, the CDR3 is TGTGCCAGCAGTTTCAACGGGAGAGGCTACACCTTC. It translates to CASSFNGRGYTF.

This clone was found once. This chain connects TRBV28 to TRBJ2-7; 8 nucleotides match TRBD2. The CDR3 covers 14 residues. CDR1 and CDR2 from the germline V gene are MDHEN and SYDVKM. J lost 1 base, V lost 8 bases, and 7 bases had no gene match. CDR3 nucleotide sequence: TGTGCCAGCCGAGCGGGGGCCCTATCCTACGAGCAGTACTTC. It codes for CASRAGALSYEQYF.